A single TCR beta chain is shown here with its context. Its antigen is still unknown. The data were obtained in a study of cytomegalovirus exposure and HLA in healthy donors. PCR involved 60 Vbeta and 13 Jbeta primers. Method: immunoSEQ multiplex PCR; TCRdb's copy keeps in-frame clones and lacks some. Among 80,000 to 130,000 clones listed, around 84% were seen once. This CDR3 contains 12 residues. The V gene's germline CDR1 is MNHEY and CDR2 SMNVEV (reference sequence). Deletions cut 6 bases from V and 5 bases from J, with 8 bases between. Study outcomes and limitations: Per a later analysis, 15,000 to 20,000 TCR beta sequences showed association with HLA alleles at 0.05 false discovery rate.

The source of this sequence is a woman aged 18-30 years in good health and CMV-seronegative. Sequencing was performed on PBMCs. This chain links TRBV27 with TRBJ2-1; D is uncertain. The CDR3 sequence: CASSRVNNEQFF. CDR3 bases: TGTGCCAGCAGCCGGGTTAACAATGAGCAGTTCTTC.